The rows below give T cell receptor beta chains drawn from one sample of a study of CD8+ T cells in alopecia areata. TCRdb keeps only in-frame clones here, not all; method: immunoSEQ multiplex PCR. Of hundreds of thousands of clones listed, under 80% were seen once; the top ten hold 1% to 1.5%. The starting material was CD4+ T cells sorted from blood, obtained at week 0. The receptor source for this set is a human donor with alopecia areata. Each CDR3 is given without its conserved first and last residue.

v_call	cdr3_length	j_call	cdr3_aa
TRBV5-1	12	TRBJ2-7	ASSFEHGVYEQY
TRBV7-9	11	TRBJ2-5	ASSFGQGETQY
TRBV6-1	9	TRBJ1-5	ASSHNQPQH
TRBV29-1	10	TRBJ2-3	SVGAGADTQY
TRBV27	14	TRBJ1-5	ASSHWTGMGNQPQH
TRBV4-2	14	TRBJ2-6	ASSQAGTSGANVLT
TRBV9	14	TRBJ2-5	ASSVATGLAQETQY
TRBV10-3	10	TRBJ1-1	AIRGGRTEAF
TRBV6-6	12	TRBJ2-5	ASSRDSTEETQY
TRBV6-6	11	TRBJ1-1	ASSQGTGTEAF
TRBV25-1	15	TRBJ2-2	ASTGTGGLGGTGELF
TRBV7-3	13	TRBJ2-1	ASSRSRNTRDEQF
TRBV7-9	13	TRBJ1-1	ASSYTGTVNTEAF
TRBV4-2	13	TRBJ2-1	ASRRELAGLNEQF
TRBV29-1	14	TRBJ2-5	SVYTSGGRGQETQY
TRBV2	15	TRBJ2-1	ASSEKGPSGAQVEQF
TRBV5-1	11	TRBJ2-5	ASGMEDQETQY
TRBV29-1	11	TRBJ1-2	SVDGQGGYGYT
TRBV29-1	11	TRBJ2-5	SVEFGQGETQY
TRBV7-2	15	TRBJ2-6	ASSLVDRGSGANVLT
TRBV25-1	14	TRBJ2-3	ASSEFSGKGTDTQY